This TCR beta chain was retrieved from a study of technical replicates of blood from a handful of donors (dated by TCRdb to about 2017). The germline V gene (reference sequence) gives CDR1 as WNHNN and CDR2 as SYGVQD. The junction shows trimming of 6 bases on V and 3 bases on J, plus 6 bases between the germline ends. The CDR3 covers 13 residues, taking in both the cysteine and the phenylalanine. Just the 39-base CDR3 DNA is kept, in frame starting at base 1. Of note for this clone: Its antigen target is currently unknown. No per-base quality is available; no much larger clone lies one base away.

Library creation used the immunoSEQ multiplex PCR assay. TCRdb stores this immuneACCESS table with in-frame sequences only. Part of the clones is absent; in the studies checked, under half of the shortfall reflects unresolved V genes, and no reason is known for the rest. The sample yields some 81,000 clones; roughly 90% were counted once. The top ten constitute 0.2% to 0.3% of the sample. The sequencing sample was made of T cells isolated from PBMCs. The sequence links TRBV10-1 to TRBJ1-6, and TRBD1 may be the D gene, going by 5 matching bases. The source of this sequence is a human donor in good health. Here is the DNA: TGCGCCAGCAGACAGGACTATAATTCACCCCTCCACTTT. The resulting protein is CASRQDYNSPLHF.